A single TCR beta chain is shown here with its context. No cognate antigen has been identified for it. No much larger clone exists at a distance of one base, and base qualities are not known. Clipping removes 4 bases from V and 5 bases from J, with 6 as the unmatched junction base count. From cysteine to phenylalanine, the CDR3 is 14 amino acids long. Left in the record is the CDR3 DNA by itself, 42 bases read in frame from the first base. The CDR1 and CDR2 encoded by the germline V gene are SGDLS and YYNGEE. The data were obtained in a study of blood T cell repertoires in COVID-19 (TCRdb year 2020). With respect to the entire study: Collaborator samples came from the United States, Italy and Spain and covered acute and convalescent phases of COVID-19. The material from the prospective study consisted of cDNA or gDNA derived from T cells, B-cell-depleted T cells, or PBMCs. The dataset comprised deeply sampled blood TCRbeta repertoires from subjects exposed to, actively infected with, or recovered from COVID-19. A freely available public database, intended as a resource for researchers studying the immune response to SARS-CoV-2, is where the repertoires were released. The samples were drawn from the first 160 participants of the ongoing ImmuneRACE study and from 950 to 1,500 subjects provided by 6 global collaborators. Sample metadata almost always included a de-identified subject ID, COVID-19 status, age in years and sex. Where available, HLA class I and class II types were obtained from metadata supplied by the sample provider rather than from assay-based typing. Broader findings and caveats from the paper: How much clinical and demographic metadata was included differed by source and by participant, and the metadata was provided uncurated.

TCRbeta CDR3 regions were amplified from genomic DNA by means of the immunoSEQ Assay, a bias-controlled multiplex PCR. The paper's data handling went like this. Nucleated cell counts per sample were estimated from amplification of reference gene primers within the assay. Sequence reads were collapsed and filtered to measure the absolute abundance of every unique TCRbeta CDR3 rearrangement. Productive Simpson clonality was computed per sample as the square root of Simpson's diversity index over productive rearrangements. TCRdb obtained this table from immuneACCESS and retained in-frame rearrangements with V and J assigned. These tables miss some clones; where compared with another copy, unresolved V genes account for less than half of the shortfall, and the remainder is unexplained. D and trimming come from the DNA, and the V and J calls and clone size come from that table. In this sample the table shows around 78,000 clones, roughly 82% of which occur a single time. The ten biggest clones cover around 19% of the sample.

The collaborating institutions used their own protocols to collect whole blood in K2EDTA tubes. For TCRbeta analysis, collaborator samples were shipped as frozen whole blood, as isolated PBMCs, or as DNA extracted from either sample type. This sequence originates from a human donor in a cohort sampled during active COVID-19. The sequenced sample was peripheral blood. The sequence joins TRBV9 to TRBJ2-5, and 9 junction bases match TRBD1. The CDR3 in this case is CASSPTGGSETQYF. The DNA sequence is TGTGCCAGCAGCCCCACAGGGGGCTCGGAGACCCAGTACTTC.